A single sample is the source of the 2 T cell receptor beta chains below, sequenced in a study of T cells after yellow fever vaccination. Each CDR3 protein is one row after TCRdb ran MiXCR on the 5' RACE reads. The sample yields approximately 160,000 distinct CDR3 sequences, 9.3% seen once. The sequences come from CD8+ T cells sorted from PBMCs, collected 45 days after the yellow fever booster vaccination. The receptors shown here come from a man aged 18 to 30 who received the YFV17D yellow fever vaccine.

In its sample, this clonotype was seen a few times. This chain joins TRBV7-3 and TRBJ2-1; no definite D call. From germline, CDR1 is SGHTA and CDR2 FQGTGA. Trimming took 5 bases from V and 0 from J, leaving 11 bases between them. This CDR3 contains 15 residues. The CDR3 reads CASSPDVSSYNEQFF. CDR3 bases: TGTGCCAGCAGCCCAGACGTTAGCTCCTACAATGAGCAGTTCTTC.

This clonotype was detected a few times. The chain has TRBV9 and TRBJ2-3; D may be TRBD1 or TRBD2 (5 bases each). CDR3 length: 15 residues. Looked up from germline, CDR1 is SGDLS and CDR2 is YYNGEE. The germline V and J ends were trimmed by 2 bases and 4 bases, with 14 bases remaining between them. The CDR3 DNA sequence: TGTGCCAGCAGCGTCGGGGCAACGGAGGCAGATACGCAGTATTTT. This translates into CASSVGATEADTQYF.